This TCR beta chain was found in a study of blood T cell repertoires in COVID-19. The wider study: COVID-19 samples from acute and convalescent phases originated in the United States, Italy and Spain. PBMCs, B-cell-depleted T cells, or T cells provided the cDNA or gDNA that made up the material.

Methods used by the authors: Reference gene primer amplification in the assay estimated nucleated cell counts. Measured with immunoSEQ multiplex PCR; TCRdb has only the in-frame clones, and not every one. V and J calls plus clone size are reproduced from that table; the DNA served to infer D and trimming. This table holds roughly 100,000 clones, about 76% found once. This CDR3 is 16 amino acids long. Germline assignment: CDR1 MDHEN and CDR2 SYDVKM. The junction had 4 bases not matched to a gene; V was cut back by 6 bases and J by 2 bases. This clonotype originated in an elderly man with acute or convalescent COVID-19. This sequence joins TRBV28 and TRBJ2-1; the match to TRBD2 covers 13 bases. The source material was peripheral blood. For the CDR3, the DNA is TGTGCCAGCAGCCGGGGACTAGCGGGACCCTACAATGAGCAGTTCTTC. Its translation: CASSRGLAGPYNEQFF.